This record concerns one T cell receptor beta chain sequence. The data stem from a study of blood T cell repertoires in COVID-19. Trimming shortened V by 2 bases and J by 6 bases, and 10 bases separated the two germline ends. Germline V gene sequence: CDR1 SGHNT, CDR2 YYREEE (reference sequence). CDR3 size: 13 residues. Measured with immunoSEQ multiplex PCR; TCRdb has only the in-frame clones, and not every one. The sample consists of under 200,000 clones, 86% of them appearing once. The V and J genes are TRBV5-4 and TRBJ2-3, with unresolved D. Sequenced material: PBMCs or T cells enriched from blood (not recorded which). This TCR derives from a man aged 35 to 55 with acute COVID-19. The CDR3 nucleotides read TGTGCCAGCAGCTTCGAGGTCGACGATACGCAGTATTTT. Its protein product is CASSFEVDDTQYF.